Listed below are T cell receptor beta chains from one sample, sequenced in a study of neurological immune-mediated disorders. Via MiXCR, TCRdb re-called the 5' RACE reads, giving one row per CDR3 protein. This table holds approximately 49,000 distinct CDR3 sequences, 9% to 10% found once. Sequencing used PBMCs. Source of these receptors: a woman aged 40 to 50 in good health. Both conserved end residues are part of each CDR3. A D gene is named only where the DNA matches it firmly. A row's size may be missing; if present it is once, few, many or a size class.

j_call | v_call | cdr3_length | d_call | clone_size | cdr3_nt | cdr3_aa
TRBJ2-7 | TRBV4-2 | 15 | TRBD2 | many | TGTGCCAGCAGCCAATTAGCGGGGGTCGCCTACGAGCAGTACTTC | CASSQLAGVAYEQYF
TRBJ2-3 | TRBV5-1 | 17 | TRBD2 | few | TGCGCCAGCAGCTTGGCCGAGTGGACTAGTTCCCCAGATACGCAGTATTTT | CASSLAEWTSSPDTQYF
TRBJ2-4 | TRBV5-1 | 15 | . | many | TGCGCCAGCAGCTTGGCTGGGACCGATAAAAACATTCAGTACTTC | CASSLAGTDKNIQYF
TRBJ1-1 | TRBV6-5 | 15 | TRBD1 | many | TGTGCCAGCAGTCAGACAGGGGTCCTGAACACTGAAGCTTTCTTT | CASSQTGVLNTEAFF
TRBJ2-1 | TRBV2 | 16 | TRBD2 | many | TGTGCCAGCAGTGAAGAACAACTAGCGGGACTCAATGAGCAGTTCTTC | CASSEEQLAGLNEQFF
TRBJ2-1 | TRBV10-3 | 15 | . | many | TGTGCCATCAGCGGGGACACCCGTGGGAACAATGAGCAGTTCTTC | CAISGDTRGNNEQFF
TRBJ2-4 | TRBV7-9 | 12 | TRBD1 | many | TGTGCCAGCTCGACGACCCCGGGACAGGAGTACTTC | CASSTTPGQEYF
TRBJ2-7 | TRBV4-3 | 13 | TRBD1 | many | TGCGCCAGCAGCCCACGGACAGGGGACGAGCAGTACTTC | CASSPRTGDEQYF
TRBJ1-1 | TRBV12-3/TRBV12-4 | 14 | . | many | TGTGCCAGCAGTTTAATCCGCAGGTACACTGAAGCTTTCTTT | CASSLIRRYTEAFF
TRBJ2-5 | TRBV5-1 | 13 | . | many | TGCGCCAGCAGCTTGGCATACCAAGAGACCCAGTACTTC | CASSLAYQETQYF
TRBJ2-3 | TRBV5-5 | 14 | . | many | TGTGCCAGCAGCCCCGGGACTAGCACAGATACGCAGTATTTT | CASSPGTSTDTQYF
TRBJ2-3 | TRBV14 | 13 | . | few | TGTGCCAGCAGCCAGGGGTCCACAGATACGCAGTATTTT | CASSQGSTDTQYF
TRBJ1-1 | TRBV7-8 | 12 | . | many | TGTGCCAGCAGCTCCGGGTGGGCTGAAGCTTTCTTT | CASSSGWAEAFF
TRBJ1-5 | TRBV20-1 | 16 | TRBD1 | . | TGCAGTGCTAGTCGGTTCGACAGGGCTGCGAAACAGCCCCAGCATTTT | CSASRFDRAAKQPQHF
TRBJ1-2 | TRBV7-9 | 12 | . | many | TGTGCCAGCAGCTATAGATCCTCTGGCTACACCTTC | CASSYRSSGYTF
TRBJ1-1 | TRBV4-1 | 15 | . | many | TGCGCCAGCAGCCAAGATGGCCTTATGAACACTGAAGCTTTCTTT | CASSQDGLMNTEAFF
TRBJ1-3 | TRBV20-1 | 16 | . | many | TGCAGTGCTAGAGCGCGGGACTCGAGCTCTGGAAACACCATATATTTT | CSARARDSSSGNTIYF
TRBJ1-6 | TRBV4-1 | 17 | TRBD1 | many | TGCGCCAGCAGCCAAGCATCCGGGACAGCGGCCAATTCACCCCTCCACTTT | CASSQASGTAANSPLHF
TRBJ2-7 | TRBV6-6 | 13 | . | many | TGTGCCAGCAGCCCCGGTGGAGGCTACGAGCAGTACTTC | CASSPGGGYEQYF
TRBJ1-5 | TRBV12-3/TRBV12-4 | 14 | TRBD1 | many | TGTGCCAGCAGTCCTGGGACAGGCAATCAGCCCCAGCATTTT | CASSPGTGNQPQHF
TRBJ2-7 | TRBV6-1 | 10 | . | many | TGTGCCAGTGAGGGGTACGAGCAGTACTTC | CASEGYEQYF
TRBJ1-2 | TRBV20-1 | 13 | TRBD1 | many | TGCAGTGCTAGAGAAACACAGGGGCAAGGCTACACCTTC | CSARETQGQGYTF
TRBJ1-1 | TRBV20-1 | 12 | . | few | TGCAGCGGGATGGTCGGGGACACTGAAGCTTTCTTT | CSGMVGDTEAFF
TRBJ2-1 | TRBV4-3 | 16 | . | . | TGCGCCAACAGCCAAGATCAAGAGGGCCGCTACAATGAGCAGTTCTTC | CANSQDQEGRYNEQFF
TRBJ2-7 | TRBV20-1 | 13 | TRBD2 | many | TGCAGTGCTAGACCTAGCGGGATCTACGAGCAGTACTTC | CSARPSGIYEQYF
TRBJ1-5 | TRBV12-3/TRBV12-4 | 16 | . | many | TGTGCCAGCAGCCTCAGATGGGGGCCGAGCAATCAGCCCCAGCATTTT | CASSLRWGPSNQPQHF
TRBJ2-3 | TRBV20-1 | 11 | . | many | TGCAGTGCTGAAAGTCCCGATACGCAGTATTTT | CSAESPDTQYF
TRBJ1-2 | TRBV4-3 | 17 | . | many | TGCGCCAGCAGCCGCCAACGGATCGGGGACGGTTATTATGGCTACACCTTC | CASSRQRIGDGYYGYTF
TRBJ1-2 | TRBV12-3/TRBV12-4 | 11 | . | many | TGTGCCAGCAGTACCGGACAGGGCTACACCTTC | CASSTGQGYTF
TRBJ2-5 | TRBV20-1 | 12 | . | many | TGCAGTGCCCCGCAGCTCTTGGAGACCCAGTACTTC | CSAPQLLETQYF
TRBJ2-7 | TRBV7-8 | 13 | . | many | TGTGCCAGCAGCGACAGACAGGTTTTGGTGCAGTACTTC | CASSDRQVLVQYF
TRBJ2-7 | TRBV12-3/TRBV12-4 | 14 | TRBD1 | many | TGTGCCAGCAGTCCCAGGACAGGGTCCGTCGAGCAGTACTTC | CASSPRTGSVEQYF
TRBJ1-1 | TRBV7-3 | 14 | . | many | TGTGCCAGCAGCTTGGACAGCATGAACACTGAAGCTTTCTTT | CASSLDSMNTEAFF
TRBJ2-7 | TRBV12-3/TRBV12-4 | 14 | TRBD1 | many | TGTGCCAGCAGTTCGTACAGGGGGTCCTACGAGCAGTACTTC | CASSSYRGSYEQYF
TRBJ2-3 | TRBV12-3/TRBV12-4 | 13 | . | many | TGTGCCAGCAGTTTCGGGGGTGCAGATACGCAGTATTTT | CASSFGGADTQYF
TRBJ2-2 | TRBV3-1 | 15 | . | many | TGTGCCAGCAGCCCGGGACCTATCAACACCGGGGAGCTGTTTTTT | CASSPGPINTGELFF
TRBJ2-7 | TRBV6-5 | 12 | . | many | TGTGCCAGCGGGACGGGGGCTTACGAGCAGTACTTC | CASGTGAYEQYF
TRBJ1-3 | TRBV11-2 | 15 | TRBD1 | many | TGTGCCAGCAGCCGGACCGGGACAGCTGGAAACACCATATATTTT | CASSRTGTAGNTIYF
TRBJ2-5 | TRBV10-3 | 16 | . | many | TGTGCCATCAGTGACGGAGGTAGAGACGGTTCGGAGACCCAGTACTTC | CAISDGGRDGSETQYF
TRBJ1-5 | TRBV7-2 | 18 | . | many | TGTGCCAGCAGCTTATTGCCCAGGGACCCCTGGGATCATCAGCCCCAGCATTTT | CASSLLPRDPWDHQPQHF
TRBJ2-5 | TRBV7-2 | 14 | . | many | TGTGCCAGCAGCTTCAGACACCTCCAAGAGACCCAGTACTTC | CASSFRHLQETQYF
TRBJ2-3 | TRBV7-9 | 14 | . | many | TGTGCCAGCAGCTTAGTCGTAGCTCCAGATACGCAGTATTTT | CASSLVVAPDTQYF
TRBJ1-1 | TRBV9 | 15 | . | many | TGTGCCAGCAGCGTAGGTATCGAATTGAACACTGAAGCTTTCTTT | CASSVGIELNTEAFF
TRBJ2-5 | TRBV5-1 | 14 | . | many | TGCGCCAGCAGTAACGGACACCTTCAAGAGACCCAGTACTTC | CASSNGHLQETQYF
TRBJ1-1 | TRBV5-1 | 14 | . | medium-sized | TGCGCCAGCAGCTTACAGGGAACCAACACTGAAGCTTTCTTT | CASSLQGTNTEAFF
TRBJ1-1 | TRBV6-2/TRBV6-3 | 15 | TRBD1 | . | TGTGCCAGCAGCATCGACAGGGTTCGTGGCACTGAAGCTTTCTTT | CASSIDRVRGTEAFF
TRBJ2-5 | TRBV27 | 12 | . | many | TGTGCCGTGGGGGCAAGGCAAGAGACCCAGTACTTC | CAVGARQETQYF
TRBJ2-3 | TRBV11-2 | 11 | . | . | TGTGCCAGCAGCTCCTCGGATACGCAGTATTTT | CASSSSDTQYF
TRBJ1-1 | TRBV7-2 | 14 | . | many | TGTGCCAGCAGCTTAGCAGGGCCCGGGACTGAAGCTTTCTTT | CASSLAGPGTEAFF